The entry that follows covers one TCR beta chain sequence. This CDR3 spans 14 amino acids. Trimming took 0 bases from V and 8 from J, leaving 14 bases between them. In germline, CDR1 is SGHRS, CDR2 YFSETQ. Original analysis: Researchers report that nucleated cell counts were estimated from reference gene primer amplification. Sequencing was performed with immunoSEQ multiplex PCR; in TCRdb, only in-frame clones are kept and a portion is missing. The V and J calls and clone size were taken over from that table, and D and trimming were inferred from the DNA. The sample lists about 250,000 clones; 90% were seen once. This sample was taken from a study of blood T cell repertoires in COVID-19. Study information: Some COVID-19 samples were acute and others convalescent; all came from the United States, Italy and Spain. Sample material is recorded as cDNA or gDNA derived from T cells, B-cell-depleted T cells, or PBMCs.

Followed over time, Seattle patients had been enrolled while infection was active. The receptor was derived from a woman aged 60 to 75 with COVID-19, enrolled during active disease. The V and J genes are TRBV5-1 and TRBJ1-2, with TRBD1 as a possible D gene (5 bases). Input material: peripheral blood. CDR3 sequence reads: CASSLEGPSGGYTF. The CDR3 DNA is TGCGCCAGCAGCTTGGAGGGGCCGTCAGGGGGCTACACCTTC.